This TCR beta chain is from a study of patients and donors after allogeneic stem cell transplantation. TCRdb fed the RT-PCR reads into MiXCR, producing one record per CDR3 protein. Among over 150,000 distinct CDR3 sequences, roughly 31% were seen once, and the ten largest hold approximately 3.5%. Germline-derived CDR1 and CDR2 are LGHNA and YNFKEQ. Germline trimming cut 0 bases from V and 4 bases from J; bases unmatched to any gene: 16. The CDR3 covers 20 residues. The sequence was collected from a human donor who was either an allogeneic HSCT recipient or a stem cell or donor lymphocyte infusion donor (not recorded which). It is not recorded whose cells these are; they may come from a transplant donor. The sample was blood, either unsorted or a sorted T cell fraction (not recorded which). The chain joins TRBV4-2 to TRBJ1-5; 9 nucleotides line up with TRBD1. The CDR3 loop is CASSQDERGTGSTKNQPQHF. The CDR3 DNA follows: TGTGCCAGCAGCCAAGATGAAAGGGGGACAGGGTCCACCAAGAATCAGCCCCAGCATTTT.